Following are 11 T cell receptor beta chains from one sample sequenced in a study of T cell responses to AZD1222 COVID-19 vaccine. The repertoire was sequenced with immunoSEQ multiplex PCR; TCRdb's copy has only in-frame clones and lacks some. The sample has 180,000 or so clones, 90% to 95% seen once; the top ten hold approximately 1.8%. This specimen was peripheral blood, taken 28 days after the second AZD1222 dose. These receptors all come from an adult who received the AZD1222 COVID-19 vaccine.

The table lists this clone with a count of one. The chain combines TRBV11-2 with TRBJ1-2; 7 nucleotides match TRBD1. The ends lost 4 bases at V and 4 bases at J; junction bases unmatched: 15. The CDR3 covers 17 residues. Germline-derived CDR1 and CDR2 are SGHAT and FQNNGV. This CDR3 is CASSSPRGTGEAYGYTF. The CDR3 DNA reads TGTGCCAGCAGCTCACCGAGGGGCACAGGGGAGGCCTATGGCTACACCTTC.

The chain links TRBV7-6 to TRBJ2-1; 10 nucleotides align to TRBD2. Germline V gives CDR1 SGHVS, CDR2 FNYEAQ. The CDR3 length is 15 residues. The V and J ends lost 0 bases and 8 bases, in that order; junction bases with no gene match: 4. CDR3 residues: CASSLALAGWDEQFF. The CDR3 DNA follows: TGTGCCAGCAGCTTAGCACTAGCGGGGTGGGATGAGCAGTTCTTC.

This clone has only one observation. The chain carries TRBV19 and TRBJ1-1; D is ambiguous. CDR3 length: 15 amino acids. Trimming stripped 3 bases from V and 0 bases from J, with 11 bases between. Per germline, CDR1 LNHDA and CDR2 SQIVND (reference sequence). CDR3 nucleotide sequence: TGTGCCAGTAGTATCGGGCACAGATTGAACACTGAAGCTTTCTTT. This codes for CASSIGHRLNTEAFF.

The count of this clone is one. The rearrangement uses TRBV6-5 and TRBJ1-4; no definite D call. The CDR3 length is 12 residues. V was pared by 5 bases and J by 8 bases, with 9 bases between. The germline gives CDR1 MNHEY, CDR2 SVGAGI. The CDR3 region is CASSQEREKLFF. The CDR3 DNA follows: TGTGCCAGCAGTCAGGAACGGGAAAAACTGTTTTTT.

The genes are TRBV6-2 or TRBV6-3 and TRBJ2-1, with 11 bases that match TRBD2. This CDR3 region has 16 residues. The germline V gene has CDR1 MNHEY and CDR2 SVGEGT. Unmatched junction bases numbered 6, after V lost 2 bases and J lost 6 bases. The chain's CDR3 is CASSYRASGGPNEQFF. CDR3 in DNA: TGTGCCAGCAGTTACAGGGCTAGCGGGGGGCCCAATGAGCAGTTCTTC.

V is TRBV19 and J is TRBJ2-7; 9 nucleotides align to TRBD1. J was trimmed by 4 bases and V by 2 bases; bases with no gene match: 3. Germline CDR1 is LNHDA and CDR2 is SQIVND (reference sequence). The CDR3 spans 14 residues. Written as DNA, the CDR3 is TGTGCCAGTAGTATATGGGGACAGGGATACGAGCAGTACTTC. Translation: CASSIWGQGYEQYF.

V is TRBV29-1 and J is TRBJ2-3, with unresolved D. Germline CDR1 reads SQVTM; CDR2 reads ANQGSEA. Trimming left V 5 bases short and J 10 bases short, with 7 bases between. The CDR3 contains 9 residues. The CDR3 loop is CSVTGAQYF. The CDR3 coding sequence is TGCAGCGTTACTGGGGCGCAGTATTTT.

The J gene is TRBJ2-1, the V gene TRBV19; maybe TRBD1 (6 bases). Trimming took off 0 bases at V and 6 bases at J, with 12 bases between the two ends. CDR3 size: 15 residues. Germline CDR1 and CDR2: LNHDA and SQIVND (reference sequence). The CDR3 nucleotides read TGTGCCAGTAGTATAGAGGGGGCAGGGAGCAATGAGCAGTTCTTC. This gives the protein CASSIEGAGSNEQFF.

The chain couples TRBV5-6 to TRBJ1-4, with D possibly matching TRBD1 (6 bases). The germline CDR1 and CDR2 sequences are SGHDT and YYEEEE. With 2 bases removed from V and 0 bases from J, the gap between germline ends came to 11 bases. This CDR3 contains 16 residues. For the CDR3, the DNA is TGTGCCAGCAGCTTCTCAGGGGCTGCAACTAATGAAAAACTGTTTTTT. Its protein product is CASSFSGAATNEKLFF. The variable domain in full, with the rest retrieved from reference TRBV5-6 and TRBJ1-4, is DAGVTQSPTHLIKTRGQQVTLRCSPKSGHDTVSWYQQALGQGPQFIFQYYEEEERQRGNFPDRFSGHQFPNYSSELNVNALLLGDSALYLCASSFSGAATNEKLFFGSGTQLSVL.

This chain links TRBV7-9 with TRBJ1-4; D unresolved. Germline V gene lookup returns CDR1 SEHNR and CDR2 FQNEAQ (reference sequence). V lost 1 base to trimming and J lost 0 bases, with 12 bases between them. The CDR3 contains 17 residues. CDR3 nucleotide sequence: TGTGCCAGCAGCTTAGGTCGAGGCGCCGCAACTAATGAAAAACTGTTTTTT. It translates to CASSLGRGAATNEKLFF.

This chain uses TRBV6-5 with TRBJ2-5; D remains ambiguous. Trimming removed 7 bases at V and 5 bases at J, with 20 bases between. The CDR3 covers 15 residues. Germline CDR1 MNHEY, CDR2 SVGAGI. The CDR3 is CASTDFLGRVETQYF. CDR3 sequence (DNA): TGTGCCAGCACCGATTTCTTGGGTAGAGTCGAGACCCAGTACTTC.